A single sample is the source of the 19 T cell receptor beta chains below, sequenced in a study of blood T cell repertoires in COVID-19. The repertoire was sequenced with immunoSEQ multiplex PCR; TCRdb's copy has only in-frame clones and lacks some. This sample has 50,000 to 75,000 clones; about 70% occur once, and the top ten carry 5.3%. Material: peripheral blood. Every receptor here comes from a human donor in a cohort sampled during active COVID-19.

This clone was seen a single time. J is TRBJ2-4 and V is TRBV7-8; the D gene is possibly TRBD1 (7 bases). Germline-derived CDR1 and CDR2 are SGHVS and FQNEAQ. The V end was cut by 5 bases, the J end by 8 bases, with 22 bases between. The CDR3 totals 16 residues. CDR3 amino acids: CASSRLEGATGDIQYF. The CDR3 nucleotides are TGTGCCAGCAGCCGACTGGAGGGGGCTACCGGGGACATTCAGTACTTC.

The chain carries TRBV7-3 and TRBJ2-1; 12 bases are a match to TRBD2. Germline V gene data show CDR1 as SGHTA and CDR2 as FQGTGA. The V and J ends lost 4 bases and 14 bases, in that order; junction bases with no gene match: 12. This CDR3 comprises 15 residues. The CDR3: CASSSELAGGQEEFF. The DNA of the CDR3 is TGTGCCAGCAGCTCCGAACTAGCGGGGGGACAGGAGGAGTTCTTC.

The chain uses TRBV5-1 and TRBJ1-1; D is ambiguous. From germline, CDR1 is SGHRS and CDR2 YFSETQ. V was pared by 5 bases and J by 0 bases, with 8 bases between. The CDR3 is 13 residues long. The CDR3: CASREVMNTEAFF. CDR3 sequence (DNA): TGCGCCAGCAGGGAGGTGATGAACACTGAAGCTTTCTTT.

The chain carries TRBV6-1 and TRBJ2-6; D is uncertain. Germline V lookup: CDR1 MNHNS, CDR2 SASEGT. This CDR3 region has 14 residues. Trimming pared 5 bases from V and 0 bases from J, leaving 5 bases between. The CDR3 bases are TGTGCCAGCAGTACAAGCTCTGGGGCCAACGTCCTGACTTTC. Its translation is CASSTSSGANVLTF.

This rearrangement joins TRBV4-3 to TRBJ1-1, with a weak D call TRBD1 (5 bases). The CDR3 consists of 15 residues. Between the trimmed V and J ends, which lost 0 bases and 5 bases, there was a span of 13 bases. The germline V gene encodes CDR1 LGHNA and CDR2 YSLEER. CDR3 DNA sequence: TGCGCCAGCAGCCAAGACCCCCAGGGCGGTACTGAAGCTTTCTTT. Translating gives CASSQDPQGGTEAFF.

The chain carries TRBV28 and TRBJ2-5; 9 bases fit TRBD1. The CDR3 extends over 15 amino acids. V was clipped by 5 bases and J by 4 bases; unmatched bases: 8. Germline V CDR1 and CDR2: MDHEN, SYDVKM. DNA of the CDR3: TGTGCCAGCAGTGTGATACAGGGGGCTGGAGAGACCCAGTACTTC. This encodes CASSVIQGAGETQYF.

The chain recombines TRBV28 with TRBJ1-1; perhaps TRBD1 as D (5 bases). This CDR3 region has 14 residues. Per germline, CDR1 MDHEN and CDR2 SYDVKM. Trimming cost V 4 bases and J 3 bases, with 12 bases left between them. The CDR3 nucleotides are TGTGCCAGCAGTTCCACAGGTTTCTACACTGAAGCTTTCTTT. Protein sequence: CASSSTGFYTEAFF.

V usage is TRBV25-1 and J usage is TRBJ1-4, with 8 bases identical to TRBD1. Germline CDR1 reads MGHDK; CDR2 reads SYGVNS. Trimming at V came to 5 bases and at J to 8 bases, leaving 4 bases not matched to a gene. CDR3 length: 13 amino acids. The CDR3 DNA is TGTGCCAGCAGTTCAGGGGGCGAAGAAAAACTGTTTTTT. Amino acid sequence: CASSSGGEEKLFF.

The rearrangement links TRBV9 to TRBJ2-3; D gene unclear. Germline V gene lookup returns CDR1 SGDLS and CDR2 YYNGEE. The germline V and J ends were trimmed by 2 bases and 0 bases, with 4 bases remaining between them. This CDR3 region has 13 residues. CDR3 DNA: TGTGCCAGCAGCGTGTCTAGCACAGATACGCAGTATTTT. Its protein product is CASSVSSTDTQYF. Together with reference TRBV9 and TRBJ2-3, the CDR3 gives the full variable domain: DSGVTQTPKHLITATGQRVTLRCSPRSGDLSVYWYQQSLDQGLQFLIQYYNGEERAKGNILERFSAQQFPDLHSELNLSSLELGDSALYFCASSVSSTDTQYFGPGTRLTVL.

The rearrangement joins TRBV15 to TRBJ2-2; perhaps TRBD2 as D (7 bases). CDR1 LNHNV and CDR2 YYDKDF come from the germline V gene (reference sequence). The germline V and J ends were trimmed by 2 bases and 9 bases, with 19 bases remaining between them. The CDR3 sequence is 16 residues long. CDR3 loop: CATSRSPGGSVRELFF. CDR3 coding DNA: TGTGCCACCAGCAGATCCCCGGGGGGCTCGGTTAGGGAGCTGTTTTTT. The full variable domain, in which reference TRBV15 and TRBJ2-2 provide the parts outside the CDR3, is DAMVIQNPRYQVTQFGKPVTLSCSQTLNHNVMYWYQQKSSQAPKLLFHYYDKDFNNEADTPDNFQSRRPNTSFCFLDIRSPGLGDTAMYLCATSRSPGGSVRELFFGEGSRLTVL.

The chain carries TRBV20-1 and TRBJ2-1; no firm D call. The CDR3 has 11 amino acids. Germline values: CDR1 DFQATT, CDR2 SNEGSKA (reference sequence). The chain's CDR3 is CSPQSGNEQFF. The CDR3 coding sequence is TGCAGCCCCCAGTCAGGCAATGAGCAGTTCTTC.

The V and J genes are TRBV9 and TRBJ2-1, with D tentatively TRBD1 (5 bases). Germline V lookup: CDR1 SGDLS, CDR2 YYNGEE. The CDR3 spans 14 residues. With 0 bases removed from V and 3 bases from J, the gap between germline ends came to 7 bases. CDR3 in amino acids: CASSVVDNYNEQFF. For the CDR3, the DNA is TGTGCCAGCAGCGTAGTGGACAACTACAATGAGCAGTTCTTC.

The J gene is TRBJ1-4, the V gene TRBV4-2; 9 nucleotides agree with TRBD1. Per germline, CDR1 LGHNA and CDR2 YNFKEQ. V lost 2 bases and J lost 7; bases outside the gene matches: 8. The CDR3 sequence is 16 residues long. The CDR3 loop reads CASSQTTGGAFEKLFF. In DNA form, the CDR3 reads TGTGCCAGCAGCCAAACTACAGGGGGCGCCTTTGAAAAACTGTTTTTT.

The chain employs TRBV9 and TRBJ2-1; 7 bases line up with TRBD2. From germline, CDR1 is SGDLS and CDR2 YYNGEE. The CDR3 contains 15 residues. V was pared by 0 bases and J by 3 bases, with 3 bases of the junction left unmatched. The CDR3, as DNA: TGTGCCAGCAGCGTAGGCGGCGGGAGCTACAATGAGCAGTTCTTC. Translated, it gives CASSVGGGSYNEQFF.

The V gene is TRBV7-9, the J gene TRBJ2-1, with TRBD2 matching 9 bases. The CDR3 covers 17 residues. V lost 3 bases to trimming and J lost 1 base; unmatched junction nucleotides: 7. Germline CDR1 reads SEHNR; CDR2 reads FQNEAQ (reference sequence). The CDR3: CASSLEAGGQSYNEQFF. DNA of the CDR3: TGTGCCAGCAGCTTGGAGGCGGGGGGGCAATCCTACAATGAGCAGTTCTTC.

The chain employs TRBV30 and TRBJ2-5; perhaps TRBD2 as D (6 bases). The V gene's germline CDR1 is GTSNPN and CDR2 SVGIG (reference sequence). The CDR3 contains 13 residues. V lost 3 bases to trimming and J lost 2 bases, with 10 bases between them. The CDR3 is CAWSGGVQETQYF. CDR3 in DNA: TGTGCCTGGAGCGGCGGGGTGCAAGAGACCCAGTACTTC.

The V and J genes are TRBV29-1 and TRBJ2-5, with TRBD1 identical over 8 bases. The CDR3 totals 13 residues. V lost 6 bases to trimming and J lost 4 bases; unmatched junction nucleotides: 7. Germline assignment: CDR1 SQVTM and CDR2 ANQGSEA. The CDR3 loop reads CSVDRGLRETQYF. The DNA for the CDR3 is TGCAGCGTAGACAGGGGATTGCGAGAGACCCAGTACTTC.

This clone was counted only a few times. The V and J genes are TRBV7-2 and TRBJ1-6, with D perhaps TRBD1 (5 bases). Germline V lookup: CDR1 SGHTA, CDR2 FQGNSA. The CDR3 length is 14 residues. V dropped 5 bases and J dropped 4 bases, with 9 bases sitting between them. CDR3: CASSPDTYNSPLHF. The CDR3, as DNA: TGTGCCAGCAGCCCGGACACTTATAATTCACCCCTCCACTTT.

CDR3 region: CSVGSGTSGGQYF. CDR3 in DNA: TGCAGCGTCGGTTCCGGGACTAGCGGGGGGCAGTACTTC. The V and J genes are TRBV29-1 and TRBJ2-7; 14 nucleotides line up with TRBD2. V lost 6 bases and J lost 9; bases outside the gene matches: 7. CDR3 length equals 13 residues. Germline CDR1 SQVTM, CDR2 ANQGSEA.